A selection of T cell receptor beta chains follows, all from one sample in a study of vaccination and CD4 T cells after COVID-19. For these receptors, no antigen is known. TCRdb passed the PCR reads through MiXCR, listing each CDR3 protein once. This table holds under 10,000 distinct CDR3 sequences, 35% to 40% found once. Sequenced input: CD4+ T cells from blood, cultured in vitro. All receptors come from a human donor in good health. The CDR3 runs from the conserved cysteine through the conserved F or W. A D gene is named only where the DNA matches it firmly. Size values are once, few and many counts, or a class for expanded clones, and some rows have none.

V gene,D gene,clone size,J gene,CDR3 DNA,CDR3 protein
TRBV5-4,NA,few,TRBJ1-6,TGTGCCAGCAGCTTAAGGCATGGTAATTCACCCCTCCACTTT,CASSLRHGNSPLHF
TRBV4-3,NA,NA,TRBJ2-7,TGCGCCAGCAGCCAAGATTCTCCGGGGGCCCAATACGAGCAGTACTTC,CASSQDSPGAQYEQYF
TRBV7-2,TRBD2,NA,TRBJ2-1,TGTGCCAGCTCAACGGGAGGGAGGAGGGGTGAGCAGTTCTTC,CASSTGGRRGEQFF
TRBV28,NA,NA,TRBJ1-1,TGTGCCAGCAGTTTAGGGCAGAACACTGAAGCTTTCTTT,CASSLGQNTEAFF
TRBV10-3,TRBD1,once,TRBJ1-1,TGTGCCATCAGAGATCATCGAGACAGGGTAAGAACTGAAGCTTTCTTT,CAIRDHRDRVRTEAFF
TRBV6-1,TRBD1,NA,TRBJ1-1,TGTGCCAGCAGAGGACTTAGGGGGCTGGGTGAAGCTTTCTTT,CASRGLRGLGEAFF
TRBV20-1,TRBD1,few,TRBJ1-1,TGCAGCGGCACAGGGGGCGGCACTGAAGCTTTCTTT,CSGTGGGTEAFF
TRBV6-1,TRBD1,few,TRBJ1-2,TGTGCCAGCACTGGACCGGGACAGGGATCTTATGGCTACACCTTC,CASTGPGQGSYGYTF
TRBV28,TRBD1,NA,TRBJ2-7,TGTGCCAGCAGTTTATGGCCCGGGACAGACTCCTACGAGCAGTACTTC,CASSLWPGTDSYEQYF
TRBV14,NA,NA,TRBJ1-2,TGTGCCAGCAGCCAAGGGACTTTCTATGGCTACACCTTC,CASSQGTFYGYTF
TRBV15,TRBD1,NA,TRBJ1-2,TGTGCCACCAGCCAAACCCTAACAGGGGAGGGCTATGGCTACACCTTC,CATSQTLTGEGYGYTF
TRBV7-2,NA,NA,TRBJ1-6,TGTGCCAGCAGCTTAGGAGGGAGCTCATATAATTCACCCCTCCACTTT,CASSLGGSSYNSPLHF
TRBV6-1,NA,few,TRBJ2-3,TGTGCCAGCGCCCCCGGGCTTCCTAGCACAGATACGCAGTATTTT,CASAPGLPSTDTQYF
TRBV6-1,TRBD1,NA,TRBJ2-2,TGTGCCAGCACCCGGACAGGGGGCTTTGTAGGGGCCGGGGAGCTGTTTTTT,CASTRTGGFVGAGELFF
TRBV21-1,NA,NA,TRBJ2-5,TGTGCCAGCAGCAAAGTGTTGGGATCGGAACAAGAGACCCAGTACTTC,CASSKVLGSEQETQYF
TRBV2,NA,NA,TRBJ1-5,TGTGCCAGCAGTGGGCGCGGGGGGCGGGATCAGCCCCAGCATTTT,CASSGRGGRDQPQHF
TRBV2,NA,few,TRBJ2-7,TGTGCCAGCAGGAAACAGGAGAGTGAGCAGTACTTC,CASRKQESEQYF
TRBV6-2/TRBV6-3,TRBD1,NA,TRBJ2-7,TGTGCCAGCAGTTACTCGATAGTTTGGACAGGGAATCGGTACGAGCAGTACTTC,CASSYSIVWTGNRYEQYF
TRBV12-3/TRBV12-4,NA,NA,TRBJ1-1,TGTGCCAGCAGGCCCTCCTCTACGAAAGCTTTCTTT,CASRPSSTKAFF
TRBV11-2,NA,NA,TRBJ2-5,TGTGCCAGCAGCTTAAACACAGTGGGAGAGACCCAGTACTTC,CASSLNTVGETQYF
TRBV6-1,TRBD2,NA,TRBJ2-3,TGTGCCAGCAGGGCTAGCGGGGGGCGATTAAGCACAGATACGCAGTATTTT,CASRASGGRLSTDTQYF
TRBV20-1,TRBD1,NA,TRBJ1-2,TGCAGTGCCCAGGACAGGGGGCGGAAGGATTATGGCTACACCTTC,CSAQDRGRKDYGYTF